The 25 T cell receptor beta chains given below trace back to one sample, sequenced in a study of blood T cell repertoires in COVID-19. Using immunoSEQ multiplex PCR, the repertoire was profiled, and TCRdb retains in-frame clones only, with some absent. Among 200,000 to 250,000 clones listed, approximately 88% were seen once. Sequencing used PBMCs or T cells enriched from blood (not recorded which). The receptors shown here come from a woman aged 25 to 39 with acute COVID-19.

J is TRBJ1-1 and V is TRBV5-1; D is unclear. The germline gives CDR1 SGHRS, CDR2 YFSETQ. The V and J ends lost 6 bases and 3 bases respectively, with 6 bases between them. This CDR3 comprises 11 residues. The CDR3 nucleotides are TGCGCCAGCAAGGGAGACACTGAAGCTTTCTTT. Translation gives CASKGDTEAFF.

The gene calls are TRBV6-5 and TRBJ2-5; 8 bases agree with TRBD1. V was pared by 6 bases and J by 2 bases, with 5 bases of the junction left unmatched. This CDR3 has 14 amino acids. Germline V gene sequence: CDR1 MNHEY, CDR2 SVGAGI. The CDR3, as DNA: TGTGCCAGCAGGGATACAGGGGGTCAAGAGACCCAGTACTTC. Its translation is CASRDTGGQETQYF.

The chain joins TRBV7-8 to TRBJ1-1; D gene uncertain. Germline values: CDR1 SGHVS, CDR2 FQNEAQ. CDR3 length: 14 residues. Trimming took off 5 bases at V and 4 bases at J, with 14 bases between the two ends. The CDR3 region is CASSPAGVGTEAFF. In DNA form, the CDR3 reads TGTGCCAGCAGCCCCGCCGGGGTTGGCACTGAAGCTTTCTTT. The full variable domain, rest sourced from reference TRBV7-8 and TRBJ1-1, is GAGVSQSPRYKVAKRGQDVALRCDPISGHVSLFWYQQALGQGPEFLTYFQNEAQLDKSGLPSDRFFAERPEGSVSTLKIQRTQQEDSAVYLCASSPAGVGTEAFFGQGTRLTVV.

The genes are TRBV7-2 and TRBJ1-5; 7 bases match TRBD1. V shed 4 bases and J 1 base; nucleotides not matched to a gene: 4. Germline V gives CDR1 SGHTA, CDR2 FQGNSA. This CDR3 region has 15 residues. The CDR3 nucleotides read TGTGCCAGCAGCTCAAACAGGGGCAGCAATCAGCCCCAGCATTTT. Residues: CASSSNRGSNQPQHF.

The rearrangement joins TRBV13 to TRBJ1-1; no clear D. The germline CDR1 and CDR2 sequences are PRHDT and FYEKMQ (reference sequence). This CDR3 has 12 amino acids. V was clipped by 2 bases and J by 1 base, with 2 bases between them. For the CDR3, the DNA is TGTGCCAGCAGCTTACAGAACACTGAAGCTTTCTTT. Its protein product is CASSLQNTEAFF.

Only a few counts were recorded for this clone. The chain combines TRBV6-2 or TRBV6-3 with TRBJ1-2; TRBD1 matches 7 bases. The trim removed 4 bases at V and 4 bases at J, leaving 6 bases unmatched. This CDR3 spans 14 amino acids. Germline V gives CDR1 MNHEY, CDR2 SVGEGT. This chain's CDR3 is CASSFTRDSYGYTF. The CDR3 bases are TGTGCCAGCAGTTTCACCCGGGACAGCTATGGCTACACCTTC.

Comment on this clone: The sample contains more than one DNA sequence encoding this CDR3. The rearrangement joins TRBV11-2 to TRBJ2-5; TRBD2 agrees at 14 bases. V lost 1 base to trimming and J lost 4 bases; unmatched junction nucleotides: 2. The CDR3 has 16 amino acids. CDR1 is SGHAT, CDR2 FQNNGV, per germline. The CDR3: CASSLGGLAGVETQYF. For the CDR3, the DNA is TGTGCCAGCAGCTTAGGGGGACTAGCGGGAGTAGAGACCCAGTACTTC.

The chain combines TRBV5-1 with TRBJ2-1; tentatively, D is TRBD1 (6 bases). This CDR3 is built from 12 residues. V was shortened by 4 bases and J by 10 bases, with 12 bases between the two germline ends. Germline CDR1 reads SGHRS; CDR2 reads YFSETQ. CDR3 protein: CASSLTGIEQFF. As DNA, the CDR3 is TGCGCCAGCAGCCTGACAGGTATCGAGCAGTTCTTC.

The chain couples TRBV14 to TRBJ2-5, with unresolved D. Trimming pared 2 bases from V and 4 bases from J, leaving 11 bases between. The germline gives CDR1 SGHDN, CDR2 FVKESK. The CDR3 consists of 14 residues. The CDR3 DNA sequence: TGTGCCAGCAGCCAATGGAGTTATGTAGAGACCCAGTACTTC. Residues: CASSQWSYVETQYF.

The chain employs TRBV10-3 and TRBJ1-2; the D gene is possibly TRBD1 (6 bases). Germline CDR1 reads ENHRY; CDR2 reads SYGVKD. Trimming pared 6 bases from V and 3 bases from J, leaving 26 bases between. The CDR3 consists of 18 residues. The CDR3 loop is CAIRTSEGGLSSDYGYTF. CDR3 sequence (DNA): TGTGCCATCAGGACCTCAGAAGGGGGTCTCTCCTCGGACTATGGCTACACCTTC.

The gene calls are TRBV30 and TRBJ2-1; 11 positions match TRBD1. Germline assignment: CDR1 GTSNPN and CDR2 SVGIG (reference sequence). The CDR3 is 12 residues long. With V trimmed by 5 bases and J by 10 bases, 4 bases remained unmatched. The CDR3 DNA follows: TGTGCCTGGGGACAGGGGGCGGGGGAGCAGTTCTTC. Residues: CAWGQGAGEQFF.

CDR3 loop: CASSETRSGYTF. The CDR3 nucleotides read TGTGCCAGCAGTGAAACCAGGTCTGGCTACACCTTC. The chain is built from TRBV2 and TRBJ1-2; D not resolved. With 2 bases removed from V and 7 bases from J, the gap between germline ends came to 8 bases. The CDR3 has 12 amino acids. CDR1 and CDR2 from the germline V gene are SNHLY and FYNNEI. Looking up the rest from reference TRBV2 and TRBJ1-2 gives the full variable domain: EPEVTQTPSHQVTQMGQEVILRCVPISNHLYFYWYRQILGQKVEFLVSFYNNEISEKSEIFDDQFSVERPDGSNFTLKIRSTKLEDSAMYFCASSETRSGYTFGSGTRLTVV.

This clone was seen only once. The CDR3 coding sequence is TGCAGCGTTAAGAAAGAGGGATACATGGGAGAAAAACTGTTTTTT. It translates to CSVKKEGYMGEKLFF. The V gene is TRBV29-1, the J gene TRBJ1-4; D is uncertain. Germline CDR1 and CDR2: SQVTM and ANQGSEA. This CDR3 region has 15 residues. V dropped 5 bases and J dropped 8 bases, with 21 bases sitting between them.

This chain connects TRBV5-5 to TRBJ2-5; 9 nucleotides match TRBD1. This CDR3 contains 20 residues. Trimming cost V 1 base and J 0 bases; bases outside gene matches: 16. Germline V gene data show CDR1 as SGHKS and CDR2 as YYEKEE (reference sequence). CDR3: CASSLPGTGFGAPYQETQYF. CDR3 nucleotide sequence: TGTGCCAGCAGCTTGCCCGGGACAGGGTTTGGCGCCCCGTACCAAGAGACCCAGTACTTC. The variable domain in full, completed from reference TRBV5-5 and TRBJ2-5, reads DAGVTQSPTHLIKTRGQQVTLRCSPISGHKSVSWYQQVLGQGPQFIFQYYEKEERGRGNFPDRFSARQFPNYSSELNVNALLLGDSALYLCASSLPGTGFGAPYQETQYFGPGTRLLVL.

The rearrangement joins TRBV15 to TRBJ2-7; TRBD2 is a possible D gene (6 bases). CDR1 and CDR2 (germline): LNHNV, YYDKDF (reference sequence). V was clipped by 6 bases and J by 2 bases, with 23 bases between them. The CDR3 spans 17 residues. The CDR3 DNA reads TGTGCCACCAGTGTCCTCGGGGGAGTCGAGGGGACCTACGAGCAGTACTTC. Amino acids: CATSVLGGVEGTYEQYF.

The chain uses TRBV14 and TRBJ1-6, with a tentative D call TRBD1 (6 bases). The V end was cut by 2 bases, the J end by 7 bases, with 21 bases between. The CDR3 consists of 18 residues. CDR1 and CDR2 (germline): SGHDN, FVKESK. This CDR3 reads CASSQRLLSGQGNSPLHF. In nucleotides, the CDR3 is TGTGCCAGCAGCCAAAGATTATTGTCTGGTCAGGGGAATTCACCCCTCCACTTT. The full variable domain, in which reference TRBV14 and TRBJ1-6 provide the parts outside the CDR3, is EAGVTQFPSHSVIEKGQTVTLRCDPISGHDNLYWYRRVMGKEIKFLLHFVKESKQDESGMPNNRFLAERTGGTYSTLKVQPAELEDSGVYFCASSQRLLSGQGNSPLHFGNGTRLTVT.

This clone was detected only a few times. The chain uses TRBV6-6 and TRBJ2-7, with D possibly matching TRBD1 (6 bases). The germline V and J ends were trimmed by 6 bases and 1 base, with 10 bases remaining between them. The CDR3 is 13 residues long. CDR1 MNHNY and CDR2 SVGAGI come from the germline V gene (reference sequence). The CDR3 DNA is TGTGCCAGCAGCACGGACAGATCCTACGAGCAGTACTTC. Translating gives CASSTDRSYEQYF.

This chain links TRBV5-1 with TRBJ2-4; 8 nucleotides align to TRBD1. With 0 bases clipped from V and 9 bases from J, the junction kept 5 bases outside the gene matches. The CDR3 totals 14 residues. In germline, CDR1 is SGHRS, CDR2 YFSETQ. The CDR3 DNA reads as TGCGCCAGCAGCTTGGCGCAGGGGGCCGGCATTCAGTACTTC. Its translation: CASSLAQGAGIQYF.

This rearrangement joins TRBV5-1 to TRBJ1-4; D call uncertain. This CDR3 region has 14 residues. With 0 bases removed from V and 5 bases from J, the gap between germline ends came to 8 bases. Germline CDR1 reads SGHRS; CDR2 reads YFSETQ. CDR3: CASSLGLLNEKLFF. In nucleotides, the CDR3 is TGCGCCAGCAGCTTGGGACTATTAAATGAAAAACTGTTTTTT.

The gene calls are TRBV12-5 and TRBJ1-5; D possibly corresponds to TRBD1 (6 bases). The germline V and J ends were trimmed by 3 bases and 3 bases, with 12 bases remaining between them. The CDR3 loop spans 15 amino acids. Germline values: CDR1 LGHNT, CDR2 FRNRAP. As DNA, the CDR3 is TGTGCTAGTGGTTTAGAAGGACAGATCAATCAGCCCCAGCATTTT. Amino acid sequence: CASGLEGQINQPQHF.

V usage is TRBV2 and J usage is TRBJ1-6; TRBD1 agrees at 7 bases. The CDR3 consists of 16 residues. V shed 11 bases and J 6 bases; nucleotides not matched to a gene: 16. Germline V lookup: CDR1 SNHLY, CDR2 FYNNEI. CDR3 DNA: TGTGCCGGCAAATCTGGTAGGAGACAGGGTAATTCACCCCTCCACTTT. Its translation: CAGKSGRRQGNSPLHF.

The chain recombines TRBV7-6 with TRBJ1-1, with TRBD1 as a possible D gene (6 bases). Per germline, CDR1 SGHVS and CDR2 FNYEAQ. The CDR3 length is 15 residues. The V end lost 0 bases, the J end lost 5 bases, and 13 bases lay between the germline ends. CDR3 in amino acids: CASSLAAGAGTEAFF. CDR3 bases: TGTGCCAGCAGCTTAGCCGCAGGGGCGGGTACTGAAGCTTTCTTT.

This clone came up a few times. This chain uses TRBV29-1 with TRBJ1-1, with a weak D call TRBD1 (6 bases). The CDR3 loop spans 12 amino acids. Germline CDR1 is SQVTM and CDR2 is ANQGSEA. With 1 base removed from V and 10 bases from J, the gap between germline ends came to 13 bases. The CDR3 protein is CSVEGYRAGAFF. CDR3 nucleotides: TGCAGCGTTGAAGGGTACAGGGCAGGAGCTTTCTTT.

This clone came up once. This chain uses TRBV3-1 (or the pseudogene TRBV3-2) with TRBJ2-1, with 7 bases identical to TRBD2. The ends lost 5 bases at V and 4 bases at J; junction bases unmatched: 8. Germline-derived CDR1 and CDR2 are LGHDT and YNNKEL (reference sequence). CDR3 length: 15 amino acids. For the CDR3, the DNA is TGTGCCAGCAGCTATGCTAGCGGATTATACAATGAGCAGTTCTTC. Translation gives CASSYASGLYNEQFF.

The gene calls are TRBV5-6 and TRBJ2-4, with D possibly TRBD2 on 6 matching bases. CDR3 size: 15 residues. Between the trimmed V and J ends, which lost 0 bases and 8 bases, there was a span of 15 bases. Per the germline V gene, CDR1 is SGHDT and CDR2 is YYEEEE. The CDR3 protein is CASSLAGPGGDIQYF. CDR3 nucleotide sequence: TGTGCCAGCAGCTTGGCCGGGCCCGGAGGGGACATTCAGTACTTC.